The present entry profiles one T cell receptor (beta chain) with its context. What it binds is not known. Germline CDR1 DFQATT, CDR2 SNEGSKA (reference sequence). The CDR3 has 11 amino acids. J was trimmed by 6 bases and V by 5 bases; bases with no gene match: 4. The data were taken from a study of cytomegalovirus exposure and HLA in healthy donors. PCR used 60 Vbeta primers and 13 Jbeta primers. Measured with immunoSEQ multiplex PCR; TCRdb has only the in-frame clones, and not every one. The sample contains fewer than 150,000 clones, 79% of which appear only once. Study results and caveats: By a later analysis, the bulk of CMV-associated TCR beta chains appeared HLA-restricted.

This clonotype was sampled from a man in his forties in good health and CMV-seropositive. The sequenced material came from PBMCs. The chain links TRBV20-1 to TRBJ2-7; 7 nucleotides agree with TRBD2. The CDR3 sequence: CSAGGGSEQYF. CDR3 nucleotides: TGCAGTGCTGGCGGGGGTTCCGAGCAGTACTTC.